This T cell receptor (beta chain) originates from a study of monozygotic twins with inflammatory bowel disease. TCRdb reprocessed the 5' RACE reads and keeps a single row for each CDR3 protein, giving no DNA. The sample has 300,000 to 350,000 distinct CDR3 sequences; the top ten hold around 2%. This CDR3 has 15 residues. Sequencing was carried out using blood. The source is a human donor with ulcerative colitis or Crohn's disease, or a healthy co-twin of an affected twin (not recorded which). The chain couples TRBV12-3 or TRBV12-4 to TRBJ2-7; absent DNA, TCRdb's TRBD2 call cannot be checked. The CDR3 region is CASSLGGGRSDEQYF.